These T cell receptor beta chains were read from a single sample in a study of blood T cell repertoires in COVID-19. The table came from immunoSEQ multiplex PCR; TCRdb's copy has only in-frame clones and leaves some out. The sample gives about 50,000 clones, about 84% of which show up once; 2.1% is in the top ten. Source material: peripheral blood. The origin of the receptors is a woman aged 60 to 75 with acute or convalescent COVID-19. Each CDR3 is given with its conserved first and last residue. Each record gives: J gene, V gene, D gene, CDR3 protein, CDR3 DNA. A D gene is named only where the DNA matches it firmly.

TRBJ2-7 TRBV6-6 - CASRPFGTLTYEQYF TGTGCCAGCAGGCCATTCGGGACTCTTACCTACGAGCAGTACTTC
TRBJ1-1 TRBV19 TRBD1 CASSPRGLVAAFF TGTGCCAGTAGTCCCAGGGGGTTGGTTGCGGCTTTCTTT
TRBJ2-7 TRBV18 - CASSPGPDEQYF TGTGCCAGCTCACCGGGGCCGGACGAGCAGTACTTC
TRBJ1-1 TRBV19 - CATDPGSGTEAFF TGTGCCACCGACCCCGGTTCGGGCACTGAAGCTTTCTTT
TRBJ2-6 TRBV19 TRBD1 CASNRGQGRSGANVLTF TGCGCCAGTAATCGAGGACAGGGCCGTTCGGGGGCCAACGTCCTGACTTTC
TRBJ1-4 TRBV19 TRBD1 CASTRDRGEKLFF TGTGCCAGTACAAGGGACAGGGGTGAAAAACTGTTTTTT
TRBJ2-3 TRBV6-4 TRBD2 CASSDASGGTDTQYF TGTGCCAGCAGTGACGCTAGCGGGGGCACAGATACGCAGTATTTT
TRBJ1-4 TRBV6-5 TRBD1 CASSYSRQGWEKLFF TGTGCCAGCAGTTACTCTAGACAGGGATGGGAAAAACTGTTTTTT
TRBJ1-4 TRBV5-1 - CASSLAGQPNEKLFF TGCGCCAGCAGCTTGGCCGGACAGCCTAATGAAAAACTGTTTTTT
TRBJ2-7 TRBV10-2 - CASSEPAKSPYEQYF TGCGCCAGCAGTGAGCCAGCGAAAAGCCCCTACGAGCAGTACTTC
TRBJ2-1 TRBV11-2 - CASSLVHSSYNEQFF TGTGCCAGCAGCTTAGTTCACAGCTCCTACAATGAGCAGTTCTTC
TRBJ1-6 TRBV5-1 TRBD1 CASSPGDRADSPLHF TGCGCCAGCAGCCCGGGGGACAGGGCGGATTCACCCCTCCACTTT